These 21 T cell receptor beta chains originate from one sample sequenced in a study of CD8 T cells in ankylosing spondylitis. A single record per CDR3 protein comes from TCRdb applying MiXCR to the 5' RACE reads. This sample has about 140,000 distinct CDR3 sequences; under 35% occur once, and the top ten carry approximately 5.9%. The material sequenced was synovial fluid, either unsorted or a sorted T cell fraction (not recorded which). Receptors originate from a male donor with ankylosing spondylitis.

The V call is TRBV20-1, the J call TRBJ2-2; the D is unclear. With 5 bases removed from V and 1 base from J, the gap between germline ends came to 5 bases. The CDR3 covers 12 residues. CDR1 DFQATT and CDR2 SNEGSKA come from the germline V gene (reference sequence). CDR3 DNA: TGCAGTGCTTACATGAACACCGGGGAGCTGTTTTTT. This sequence encodes CSAYMNTGELFF.

This clonotype has a handful of counts. V and J are TRBV5-1 and TRBJ2-5; a weak D match, TRBD1 (9 bases). V was shortened by 4 bases and J by 4 bases, with 23 bases between the two germline ends. The CDR3 runs to 17 residues. In germline, CDR1 is SGHRS, CDR2 YFSETQ. DNA of the CDR3: TGCGCCAGCAGCATCGACAGGGGGACTAGTCTGGGAGAGACCCAGTACTTC. Translated, it gives CASSIDRGTSLGETQYF. Looking up the rest from reference TRBV5-1 and TRBJ2-5 gives the full variable domain: KAGVTQTPRYLIKTRGQQVTLSCSPISGHRSVSWYQQTPGQGLQFLFEYFSETQRNKGNFPGRFSGRQFSNSRSEMNVSTLELGDSALYLCASSIDRGTSLGETQYFGPGTRLLVL.

The chain carries TRBV28 and TRBJ1-3, with D possibly being TRBD1 (6 bases). CDR1 is MDHEN, CDR2 SYDVKM, per germline. The CDR3 is 18 residues long. V gave up 4 bases and J gave up 2 bases, with 21 bases separating them. As DNA, the CDR3 is TGTGCCAGCAGTTGGGGTTTGGCTGACAGGCTCCCTGGAAACACCATATATTTT. As protein: CASSWGLADRLPGNTIYF.

This chain links TRBV11-2 with TRBJ2-1; 8 nucleotides match TRBD2. The V gene's germline CDR1 is SGHAT and CDR2 FQNNGV. Trimming cost V 5 bases and J 3 bases; bases outside gene matches: 18. The CDR3 has 19 amino acids. The chain's CDR3 is CASSPSARQREWVYNEQFF. The CDR3, as DNA: TGTGCCAGCAGCCCCTCGGCACGACAGCGGGAGTGGGTCTACAATGAGCAGTTCTTC.

This clonotype was seen a few times. The CDR3 DNA follows: TGCGCCAGCAACCCGGACGGGTATAGCAATCAGCCCCAGCATTTT. Translated: CASNPDGYSNQPQHF. The genes are TRBV10-2 and TRBJ1-5; no firm D call. The V gene lost 7 bases and the J gene lost 0 bases, with 13 bases spanning the gap. Germline V CDR1 and CDR2: WSHSY, SAAADI. The CDR3 is 15 residues long.

This clonotype was counted between two and nine times. J is TRBJ2-3 and V is TRBV7-2; possibly TRBD1 for D (5 bases). The CDR3 length is 14 residues. CDR1 and CDR2 (germline): SGHTA, FQGNSA. Trimming took off 3 bases at V and 2 bases at J, with 9 bases between the two ends. The CDR3 spells CASSFTGPTDTQYF. CDR3 bases: TGTGCCAGCAGCTTTACAGGCCCCACAGATACGCAGTATTTT.

In its sample, this clonotype was seen many times. This chain links TRBV7-2 with TRBJ1-2; D ambiguous. Trimming took off 1 base at V and 2 bases at J, with 5 bases between the two ends. The germline V gene has CDR1 SGHTA and CDR2 FQGNSA. This CDR3 has 13 residues. This CDR3 reads CASSLDGNYGYTF. DNA of the CDR3: TGTGCCAGCAGCTTAGACGGGAACTATGGCTACACCTTC.

The chain employs TRBV4-1 and TRBJ2-2; maybe TRBD2 (5 bases). CDR1 and CDR2 (germline): MGHRA, YSYEKL. This CDR3 has 19 amino acids. V was cut by 4 bases and J by 1 base, with 22 bases left in between. For the CDR3, the DNA is TGCGCCAGCAGCCGAATCCCGGACTCGCACGGAAAGAACACCGGGGAGCTGTTTTTT. Its protein is CASSRIPDSHGKNTGELFF.

In its sample, this clonotype is medium-sized. This chain uses TRBV20-1 with TRBJ1-3; D perhaps matches TRBD1 (5 bases). The CDR3 sequence is 14 residues long. Trimming took 0 bases from V and 5 from J, leaving 11 bases between them. Germline CDR1 is DFQATT and CDR2 is SNEGSKA (reference sequence). The CDR3 sequence is CSARDHQGRNTIYF. The CDR3 bases are TGCAGTGCTAGAGATCATCAGGGAAGAAACACCATATATTTT.

V and J are TRBV20-1 and TRBJ2-7; 12 bases map to TRBD1. Germline V lookup: CDR1 DFQATT, CDR2 SNEGSKA (reference sequence). The ends lost 3 bases at V and 4 bases at J; junction bases unmatched: 4. The CDR3 is 14 residues long. The CDR3 spells CSARGQGAGYEQYF. In nucleotides, the CDR3 is TGCAGTGCTAGGGGACAGGGGGCGGGATACGAGCAGTACTTC.

V is TRBV3-1 and J is TRBJ2-7, with D hard to call. CDR3 length: 13 residues. The ends were cut back, 1 base at V and 4 bases at J, with 8 bases in the middle. In germline, CDR1 is LGHDT, CDR2 YNNKEL (reference sequence). CDR3 in DNA: TGTGCCAGCAGCCAAGGGGCATCATACGAGCAGTACTTC. Translation gives CASSQGASYEQYF.

The J gene is TRBJ1-3, the V gene TRBV9, with D tentatively TRBD1 (5 bases). V shed 3 bases and J shed 0 bases, with 16 bases lying between them. Germline V gene data show CDR1 as SGDLS and CDR2 as YYNGEE. CDR3 length: 17 residues. The CDR3 nucleotides are TGTGCCAGCAGCGGCACGGGGCCCATCCTCTCTGGAAACACCATATATTTT. Translating it yields CASSGTGPILSGNTIYF.

This clonotype was seen many times. J is TRBJ2-3 and V is TRBV5-1; 9 bases are a match to TRBD2. The V gene end was trimmed by 0 bases and the J gene end by 1 base; junction bases not matched to a gene: 6. Germline V CDR1 and CDR2: SGHRS, YFSETQ. CDR3 size: 17 residues. This chain's CDR3 is CASSLGLAGLGTDTQYF. DNA of the CDR3: TGCGCCAGCAGCTTGGGTCTAGCGGGGCTCGGCACAGATACGCAGTATTTT.

This clonotype was picked up a small number of times. The chain uses TRBV7-9 and TRBJ1-6; TRBD1 agrees at 9 bases. Germline V gene lookup returns CDR1 SEHNR and CDR2 FQNEAQ (reference sequence). Unmatched junction bases numbered 14, after V lost 4 bases and J lost 10 bases. The CDR3 runs 17 residues. The CDR3 nucleotides are TGTGCCAGCAGCTCTTACCAGGGACAGGGATGGGGCTCACCCCTCCACTTT. Translation: CASSSYQGQGWGSPLHF.

The chain has TRBV12-3 or TRBV12-4 and TRBJ1-5; D might be TRBD1 (5 bases). Trimming cost V 5 bases and J 6 bases, with 17 bases left between them. The CDR3 runs 15 residues. CDR3 DNA sequence: TGTGCCAGCAGTCCCCCGGGGGGGACGTTTCAGCCCCAGCATTTT. Translated: CASSPPGGTFQPQHF.

This clonotype appeared a few times. V gene TRBV3-1 combines with J gene TRBJ1-1, with D tentatively TRBD1 (6 bases). Looked up from germline, CDR1 is LGHDT and CDR2 is YNNKEL (reference sequence). The V and J ends lost 5 bases and 1 base respectively, with 11 bases between them. CDR3 size: 14 residues. The CDR3 protein is CASSEGHRNTEAFF. The CDR3 DNA reads TGTGCCAGCAGCGAGGGACACCGGAACACTGAAGCTTTCTTT.

The chain uses TRBV19 and TRBJ2-1; 7 nucleotides line up with TRBD2. The CDR3 extends over 15 amino acids. Germline V gene sequence: CDR1 LNHDA, CDR2 SQIVND (reference sequence). The V gene end was trimmed by 9 bases and the J gene end by 0 bases; junction bases not matched to a gene: 8. This chain's CDR3 is CASIGLVGSYNEQFF. The CDR3 DNA reads TGTGCCAGCATCGGACTAGTGGGCTCCTACAATGAGCAGTTCTTC.

V usage is TRBV2 and J usage is TRBJ1-6, with 8 bases lining up with TRBD1. The CDR3 consists of 14 residues. Germline lookup yields CDR1 SNHLY and CDR2 FYNNEI. The junction had 13 bases not matched to a gene; V was cut back by 7 bases and J by 14 bases. The CDR3 DNA follows: TGTGCCAGCATCCCCGGACAGGGAGTGAGGACCCTCCACTTT. Its protein product is CASIPGQGVRTLHF.

The rearrangement uses TRBV12-3 or TRBV12-4 and TRBJ2-6, with D possibly being TRBD1 (6 bases). The CDR3 is 17 amino acids. Trimming left V 5 bases short and J 0 bases short, with 14 bases between. The CDR3 coding sequence is TGTGCCAGCAGTATATCGACAGGTCTCTCTGGGGCCAACGTCCTGACTTTC. Its protein is CASSISTGLSGANVLTF.

This clonotype was seen at least ten times. The chain combines TRBV7-2 with TRBJ2-7, with D perhaps assigned TRBD1 or TRBD2 (5 bases each). CDR1 and CDR2 (germline): SGHTA, FQGNSA. The CDR3 is made up of 13 amino acids. V was trimmed by 5 bases and J by 3 bases, leaving 11 bases between them. The chain's CDR3 is CASSPRGGYEQYF. CDR3 nucleotide sequence: TGTGCCAGCAGCCCCCGGGGCGGCTACGAGCAGTACTTC.

The chain couples TRBV2 to TRBJ2-1; D gene unclear. This CDR3 is 13 amino acids long. The germline V gene has CDR1 SNHLY and CDR2 FYNNEI. Trimming cost V 1 base and J 5 bases, with 6 bases left between them. The CDR3 sequence: CASSEGPDNEQFF. The CDR3 region has the DNA TGTGCCAGCAGTGAAGGTCCCGACAATGAGCAGTTCTTC.